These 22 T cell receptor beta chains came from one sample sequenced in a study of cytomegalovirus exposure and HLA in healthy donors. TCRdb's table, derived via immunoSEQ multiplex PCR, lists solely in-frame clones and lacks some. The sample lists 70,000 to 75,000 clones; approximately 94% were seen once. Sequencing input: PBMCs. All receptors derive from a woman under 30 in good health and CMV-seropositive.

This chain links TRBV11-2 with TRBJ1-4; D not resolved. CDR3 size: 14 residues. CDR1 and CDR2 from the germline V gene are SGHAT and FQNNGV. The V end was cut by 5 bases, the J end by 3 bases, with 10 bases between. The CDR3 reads CASSATASNEKLFF. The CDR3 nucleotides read TGTGCCAGCAGCGCAACTGCCTCTAATGAAAAACTGTTTTTT.

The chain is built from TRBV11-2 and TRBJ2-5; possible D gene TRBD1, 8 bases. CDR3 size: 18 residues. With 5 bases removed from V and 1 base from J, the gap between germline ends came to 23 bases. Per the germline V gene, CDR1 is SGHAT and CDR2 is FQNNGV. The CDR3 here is CASSTGGVVDRLQETQYF. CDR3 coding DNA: TGTGCCAGCAGCACAGGGGGGGTAGTCGATAGGCTCCAAGAGACCCAGTACTTC.

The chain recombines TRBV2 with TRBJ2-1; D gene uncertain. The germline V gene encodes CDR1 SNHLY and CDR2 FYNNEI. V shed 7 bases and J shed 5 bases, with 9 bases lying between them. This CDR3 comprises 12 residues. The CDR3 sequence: CASNRENNEQFF. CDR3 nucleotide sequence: TGTGCCAGCAACAGAGAGAACAATGAGCAGTTCTTC.

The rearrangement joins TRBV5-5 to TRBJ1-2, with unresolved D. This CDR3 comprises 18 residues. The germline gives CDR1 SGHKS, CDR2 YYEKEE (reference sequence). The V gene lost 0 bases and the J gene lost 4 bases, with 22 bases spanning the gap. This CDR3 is CASSLEGLGSEVGYGYTF. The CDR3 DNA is TGTGCCAGCAGCTTGGAAGGCCTTGGCAGCGAAGTGGGCTATGGCTACACCTTC.

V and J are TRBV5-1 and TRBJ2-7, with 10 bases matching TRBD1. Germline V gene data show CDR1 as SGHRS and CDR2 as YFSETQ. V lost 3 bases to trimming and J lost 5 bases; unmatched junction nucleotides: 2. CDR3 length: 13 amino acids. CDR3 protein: CASSWDRGNEQYF. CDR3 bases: TGCGCCAGCAGCTGGGACAGGGGCAACGAGCAGTACTTC. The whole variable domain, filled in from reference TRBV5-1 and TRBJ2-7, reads KAGVTQTPRYLIKTRGQQVTLSCSPISGHRSVSWYQQTPGQGLQFLFEYFSETQRNKGNFPGRFSGRQFSNSRSEMNVSTLELGDSALYLCASSWDRGNEQYFGPGTRLTVT.

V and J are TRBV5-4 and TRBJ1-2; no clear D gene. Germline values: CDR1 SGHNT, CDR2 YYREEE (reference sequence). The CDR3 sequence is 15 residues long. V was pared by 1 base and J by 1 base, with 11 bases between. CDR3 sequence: CASSLIGVGNYGYTF. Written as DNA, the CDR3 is TGTGCCAGCAGCTTGATCGGGGTCGGTAACTATGGCTACACCTTC. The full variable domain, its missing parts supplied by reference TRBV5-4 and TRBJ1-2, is ETGVTQSPTHLIKTRGQQVTLRCSSQSGHNTVSWYQQALGQGPQFIFQYYREEENGRGNFPPRFSGLQFPNYSSELNVNALELDDSALYLCASSLIGVGNYGYTFGSGTRLTVV.

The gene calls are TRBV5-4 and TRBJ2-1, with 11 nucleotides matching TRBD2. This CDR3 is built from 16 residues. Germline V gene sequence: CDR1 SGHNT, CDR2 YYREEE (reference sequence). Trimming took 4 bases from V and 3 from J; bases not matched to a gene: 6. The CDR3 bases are TGTGCCAGCAGCCCCCGGACTAGCGGGTACTACAATGAGCAGTTCTTC. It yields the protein CASSPRTSGYYNEQFF. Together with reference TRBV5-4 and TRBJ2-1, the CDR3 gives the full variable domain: ETGVTQSPTHLIKTRGQQVTLRCSSQSGHNTVSWYQQALGQGPQFIFQYYREEENGRGNFPPRFSGLQFPNYSSELNVNALELDDSALYLCASSPRTSGYYNEQFFGPGTRLTVL.

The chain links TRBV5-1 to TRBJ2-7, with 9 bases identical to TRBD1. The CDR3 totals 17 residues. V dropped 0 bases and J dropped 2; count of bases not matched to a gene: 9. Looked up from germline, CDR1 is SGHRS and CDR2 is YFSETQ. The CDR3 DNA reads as TGCGCCAGCAGCTTGGACTCACAGGGGGCGCGAACCTACGAGCAGTACTTC. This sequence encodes CASSLDSQGARTYEQYF.

CDR3 nucleotides: TGTGCCAGCTCCGGGGGGGTTGATGGCTACGAGCAGTACTTC. Encoded protein: CASSGGVDGYEQYF. The chain recombines TRBV18 with TRBJ2-7; TRBD2 matches 8 bases. CDR1 is KGHSH, CDR2 LQKENI, per germline. The CDR3 contains 14 residues. V was clipped by 6 bases and J by 3 bases; unmatched bases: 7.

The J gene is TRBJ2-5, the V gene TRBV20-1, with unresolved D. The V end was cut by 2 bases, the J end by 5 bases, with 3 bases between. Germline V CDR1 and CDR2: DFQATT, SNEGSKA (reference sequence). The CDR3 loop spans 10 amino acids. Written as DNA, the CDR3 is TGCAGTGCTAGACAGGAGACCCAGTACTTC. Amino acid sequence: CSARQETQYF.

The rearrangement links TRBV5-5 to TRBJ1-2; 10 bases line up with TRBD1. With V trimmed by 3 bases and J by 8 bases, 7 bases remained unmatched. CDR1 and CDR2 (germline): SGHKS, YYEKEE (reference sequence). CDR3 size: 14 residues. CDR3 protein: CASSSGTGERGYTF. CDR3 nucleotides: TGTGCCAGCAGCTCCGGGACAGGGGAGCGGGGCTACACCTTC.

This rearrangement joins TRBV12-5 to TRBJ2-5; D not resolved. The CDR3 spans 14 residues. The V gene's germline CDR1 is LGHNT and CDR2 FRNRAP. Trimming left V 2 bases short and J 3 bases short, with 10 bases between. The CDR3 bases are TGTGCTAGTGGTTTGTCTATGGCGGAAGAGACCCAGTACTTC. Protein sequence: CASGLSMAEETQYF.

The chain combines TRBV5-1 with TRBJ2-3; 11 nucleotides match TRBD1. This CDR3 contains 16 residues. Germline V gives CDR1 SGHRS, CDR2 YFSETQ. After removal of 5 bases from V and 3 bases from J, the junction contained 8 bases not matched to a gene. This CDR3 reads CASSRGTGGITDTQYF. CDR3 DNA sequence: TGCGCCAGCAGTCGTGGGACAGGGGGAATTACAGATACGCAGTATTTT.

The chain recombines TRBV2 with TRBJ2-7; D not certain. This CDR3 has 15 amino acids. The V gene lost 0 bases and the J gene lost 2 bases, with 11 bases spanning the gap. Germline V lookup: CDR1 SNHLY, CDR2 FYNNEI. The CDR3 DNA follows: TGTGCCAGCAGTGAAGCTGGTAGCATGGCCTACGAGCAGTACTTC. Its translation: CASSEAGSMAYEQYF. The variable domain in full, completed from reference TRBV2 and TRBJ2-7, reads EPEVTQTPSHQVTQMGQEVILRCVPISNHLYFYWYRQILGQKVEFLVSFYNNEISEKSEIFDDQFSVERPDGSNFTLKIRSTKLEDSAMYFCASSEAGSMAYEQYFGPGTRLTVT.

The CDR3 loop is CASSPTGVTDGYTF. The CDR3 DNA is TGTGCCAGCAGTCCGACAGGGGTGACTGATGGCTACACCTTC. J is TRBJ1-2 and V is TRBV2, with 8 positions matching TRBD1. Germline CDR1 is SNHLY and CDR2 is FYNNEI. The CDR3 runs to 14 residues. Germline trimming cut 5 bases from V and 6 bases from J; bases unmatched to any gene: 8.

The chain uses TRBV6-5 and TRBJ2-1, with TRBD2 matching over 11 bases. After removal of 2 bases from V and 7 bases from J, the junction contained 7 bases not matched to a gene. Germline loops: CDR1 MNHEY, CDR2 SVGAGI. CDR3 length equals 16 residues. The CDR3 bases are TGTGCCAGCAGTTACCCCGGACTAGCGGGTGTAAATGAGCAGTTCTTC. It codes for CASSYPGLAGVNEQFF.

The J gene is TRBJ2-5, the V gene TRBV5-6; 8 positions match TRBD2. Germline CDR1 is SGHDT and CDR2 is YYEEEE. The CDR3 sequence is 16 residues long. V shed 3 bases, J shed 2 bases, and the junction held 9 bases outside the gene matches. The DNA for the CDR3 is TGTGCCAGCAGCTCCCCCCGGGGGGGTGCGCAAGAGACCCAGTACTTC. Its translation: CASSSPRGGAQETQYF.

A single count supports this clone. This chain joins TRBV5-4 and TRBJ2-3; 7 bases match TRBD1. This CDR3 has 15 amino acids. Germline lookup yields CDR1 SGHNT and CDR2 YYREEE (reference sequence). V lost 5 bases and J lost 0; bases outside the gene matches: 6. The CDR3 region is CASRWDSRSTDTQYF. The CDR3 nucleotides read TGTGCCAGCAGGTGGGACAGCCGTAGCACAGATACGCAGTATTTT.

The CDR3 coding sequence is TGCGCCAGCAGCTTACAGGGGATCGGGAACAATGAGCAGTTCTTC. This sequence encodes CASSLQGIGNNEQFF. J is TRBJ2-1 and V is TRBV5-1, with TRBD1 matching 7 bases. V dropped 2 bases and J dropped 5; count of bases not matched to a gene: 7. CDR3 length equals 15 residues. In germline, CDR1 is SGHRS, CDR2 YFSETQ.

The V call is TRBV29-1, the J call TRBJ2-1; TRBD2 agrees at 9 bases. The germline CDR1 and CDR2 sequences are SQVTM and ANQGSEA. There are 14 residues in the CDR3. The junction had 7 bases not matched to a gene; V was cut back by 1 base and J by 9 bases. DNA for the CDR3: TGCAGCGTTGAAGTGATAGCGGGAGCTAGTGAGCAGTTCTTC. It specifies CSVEVIAGASEQFF.

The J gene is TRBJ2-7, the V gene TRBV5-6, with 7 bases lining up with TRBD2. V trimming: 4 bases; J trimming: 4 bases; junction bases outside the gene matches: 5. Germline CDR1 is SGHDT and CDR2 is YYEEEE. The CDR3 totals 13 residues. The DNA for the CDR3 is TGTGCCAGCAGCCCCCCGGGACTATACGAGCAGTACTTC. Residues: CASSPPGLYEQYF.

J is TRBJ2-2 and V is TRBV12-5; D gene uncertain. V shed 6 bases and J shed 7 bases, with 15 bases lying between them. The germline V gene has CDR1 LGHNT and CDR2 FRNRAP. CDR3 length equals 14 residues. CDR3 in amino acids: CASGPALEVGELFF. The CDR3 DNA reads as TGTGCTAGTGGCCCGGCCCTAGAGGTCGGGGAGCTGTTTTTT.